The 5 T cell receptor beta chains below all came from one sample that was sequenced in a study of shared clonotypes between healthy human individuals. The method was immunoSEQ multiplex PCR; TCRdb's version includes in-frame clones alone and lacks a portion of them. Found here are 1.5 million to 1.9 million clones, 95% to 99% of them singletons; the top ten hold less than 0.55%. What was sequenced was naive CD4+ T cells sorted from blood. Subset here: CD45RA+ positively selected. These receptor sequences come from a young man in good health.

The rearrangement joins TRBV2 to TRBJ2-7; D is tentatively TRBD1 or TRBD2 (5 bases each). The CDR3 is 16 amino acids. Trimming stripped 2 bases from V and 5 bases from J, with 19 bases between. Per germline, CDR1 SNHLY and CDR2 FYNNEI. Here the CDR3 DNA reads TGTGCCAGCAGTGAAACTGTCCCCCCGGGGCACGACGAGCAGTACTTC. As protein: CASSETVPPGHDEQYF.

V usage is TRBV19 and J usage is TRBJ1-2; no reliable D call. CDR1 LNHDA and CDR2 SQIVND come from the germline V gene (reference sequence). The CDR3 has 15 amino acids. The V end was cut by 3 bases, the J end by 5 bases, with 16 bases between. The CDR3 protein is CASSILPTVRYGYTF. The CDR3 coding sequence is TGTGCCAGTAGTATTCTACCCACGGTGCGATATGGCTACACCTTC. The whole variable domain, filled in from reference TRBV19 and TRBJ1-2, reads DGGITQSPKYLFRKEGQNVTLSCEQNLNHDAMYWYRQDPGQGLRLIYYSQIVNDFQKGDIAEGYSVSREKKESFPLTVTSAQKNPTAFYLCASSILPTVRYGYTFGSGTRLTVV.

The chain employs TRBV5-1 and TRBJ1-2, with 7 bases fitting TRBD1. The CDR3 extends over 15 amino acids. The germline V gene encodes CDR1 SGHRS and CDR2 YFSETQ. V shed 5 bases and J 4 bases; nucleotides not matched to a gene: 11. CDR3 region: CASRTGTANLYGYTF. Here the CDR3 DNA reads TGCGCCAGCAGAACCGGGACAGCAAACCTCTATGGCTACACCTTC.

The J gene is TRBJ2-5, the V gene TRBV5-5, with D possibly TRBD2 on 6 matching bases. The CDR3 loop spans 13 amino acids. Germline values: CDR1 SGHKS, CDR2 YYEKEE (reference sequence). V was cut by 4 bases and J by 2 bases, with 9 bases left in between. The CDR3 spells CASSPGLQETQYF. CDR3 nucleotides: TGTGCCAGCAGCCCCGGACTACAAGAGACCCAGTACTTC. The whole variable domain, remainder taken from reference TRBV5-5 and TRBJ2-5, is DAGVTQSPTHLIKTRGQQVTLRCSPISGHKSVSWYQQVLGQGPQFIFQYYEKEERGRGNFPDRFSARQFPNYSSELNVNALLLGDSALYLCASSPGLQETQYFGPGTRLLVL.

The chain links TRBV5-1 to TRBJ2-7; D ambiguous. Per the germline V gene, CDR1 is SGHRS and CDR2 is YFSETQ. The CDR3 loop spans 12 amino acids. V was clipped by 5 bases and J by 6 bases, with 12 bases between them. The DNA of the CDR3 is TGCGCCAGCAGTTGGGGAATCGGCGAGCAGTACTTC. Translated: CASSWGIGEQYF.